The TCR beta chain described here comes from a study of T-cell reconstitution after alpha-beta-depleted transplantation in children. Whole-study findings and limits: At day 60, the high TCRbeta diversity found in some patients originated from recipient T cells and thymic progenitors that had survived.

This clonotype was recorded at least ten times. What it recognizes is unknown. Preparation of the TCRbeta library involved a method that used unique molecular identifiers. MiXCR, applied by TCRdb to the PCR reads, yields one record per CDR3 protein. Here the sample spans 550,000 to 800,000 distinct CDR3 sequences, over 10% being singletons. The CDR3 length is 13 residues. Trimming took 5 bases from V and 2 from J, leaving 12 bases between them. Germline V gene data show CDR1 as SQVTM and CDR2 as ANQGSEA. This TCR came from a girl aged 2 to 10 with congenital amegakaryocytic thrombocytopenia, due to receive a stem cell transplant. The sample here was PBMCs, taken before TCRalphabeta/CD19-depleted stem cell transplant. The gene calls are TRBV29-1 and TRBJ2-5, with a weak D call TRBD1 (5 bases). CDR3 sequence (DNA): TGCAGCGTTCTTCAGGGCCGACAAGAGACCCAGTACTTC. It is translated as CSVLQGRQETQYF.